This TCR beta chain came from a study of CD8+ T cells in alopecia areata. As regards this clone: What it binds is not known.

Extracted from the samples, RNA was reverse transcribed into cDNA to serve as the sequencing template. Assay used: immunoSEQ multiplex PCR; TCRdb lists only in-frame clones, some missing. The data contain about 74,000 clones, 25% to 30% of them seen just once; the ten biggest clones take up about 16%. The V end lost 1 base, the J end lost 2 bases, and 9 bases lay between the germline ends. This CDR3 is built from 14 residues. Germline values: CDR1 SEHNR, CDR2 FQNEAQ (reference sequence). Whole-study findings and limits: While patients received tofacitinib, many expanded lesional clones remained present in scalp and blood.

As for treatment: oral pan-JAK inhibitor, 5-10 mg twice daily. Peripheral blood and lesional scalp punch biopsies were taken from alopecia areata patients. The starting material was CD8+ T cells sorted from blood, obtained at week 4, from a patient treated with tofacitinib. V usage is TRBV7-9 and J usage is TRBJ2-7, with D uncertain. The sequence was collected from a human donor with alopecia areata. The CDR3 loop reads CASSLGPIPYEQYF. DNA for the CDR3: TGTGCCAGCAGCTTAGGTCCGATCCCCTACGAGCAGTACTTC. Variable domain in full (rest from reference TRBV7-9 and TRBJ2-7): DTGVSQNPRHKITKRGQNVTFRCDPISEHNRLYWYRQTLGQGPEFLTYFQNEAQLEKSRLLSDRFSAERPKGSFSTLEIQRTEQGDSAMYLCASSLGPIPYEQYFGPGTRLTVT.